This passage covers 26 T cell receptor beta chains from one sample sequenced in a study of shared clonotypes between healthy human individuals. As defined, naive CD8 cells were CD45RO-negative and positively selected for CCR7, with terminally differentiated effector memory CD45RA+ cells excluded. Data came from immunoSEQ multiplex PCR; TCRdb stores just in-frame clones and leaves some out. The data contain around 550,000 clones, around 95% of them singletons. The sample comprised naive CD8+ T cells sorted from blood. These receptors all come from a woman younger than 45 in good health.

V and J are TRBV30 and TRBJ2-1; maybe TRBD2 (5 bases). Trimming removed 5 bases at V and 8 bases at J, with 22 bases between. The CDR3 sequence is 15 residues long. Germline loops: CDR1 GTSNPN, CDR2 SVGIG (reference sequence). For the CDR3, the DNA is TGTGCCTGGGACCTTTTCGGGAACGCGTATGATGAGCAGTTCTTC. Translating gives CAWDLFGNAYDEQFF.

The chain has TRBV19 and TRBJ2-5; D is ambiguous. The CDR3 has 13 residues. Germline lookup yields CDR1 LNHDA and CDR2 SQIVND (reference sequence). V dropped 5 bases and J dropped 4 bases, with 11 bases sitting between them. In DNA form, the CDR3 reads TGTGCCAGTAGTCTTTACGTCGGAGAGACCCAGTACTTC. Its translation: CASSLYVGETQYF.

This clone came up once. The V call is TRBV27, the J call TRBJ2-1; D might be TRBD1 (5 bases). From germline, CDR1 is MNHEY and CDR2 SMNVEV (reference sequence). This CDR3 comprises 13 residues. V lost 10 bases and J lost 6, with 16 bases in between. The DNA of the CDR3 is TGTGCCACCGCGCCAGGGATGCTCAATGAGCAGTTCTTC. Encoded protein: CATAPGMLNEQFF.

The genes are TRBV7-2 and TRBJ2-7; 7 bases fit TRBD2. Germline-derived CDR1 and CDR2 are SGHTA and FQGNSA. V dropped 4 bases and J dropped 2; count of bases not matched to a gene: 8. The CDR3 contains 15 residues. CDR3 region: CASSSDRLAAYEQYF. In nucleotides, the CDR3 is TGTGCCAGCAGCTCAGATCGACTAGCCGCCTACGAGCAGTACTTC.

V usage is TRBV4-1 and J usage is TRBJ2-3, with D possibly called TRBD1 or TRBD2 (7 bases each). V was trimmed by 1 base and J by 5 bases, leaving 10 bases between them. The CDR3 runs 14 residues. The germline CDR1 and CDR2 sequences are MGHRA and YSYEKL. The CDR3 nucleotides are TGCGCCAGCAGCCAAGGCAGGGGGGGAGATACGCAGTATTTT. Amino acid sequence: CASSQGRGGDTQYF.

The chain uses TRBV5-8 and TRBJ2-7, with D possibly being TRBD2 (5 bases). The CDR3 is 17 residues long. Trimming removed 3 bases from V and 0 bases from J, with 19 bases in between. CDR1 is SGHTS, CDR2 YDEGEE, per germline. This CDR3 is CASSSGVGRVSSYEQYF. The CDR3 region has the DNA TGTGCCAGCAGCTCCGGGGTGGGCAGAGTGAGCTCCTACGAGCAGTACTTC.

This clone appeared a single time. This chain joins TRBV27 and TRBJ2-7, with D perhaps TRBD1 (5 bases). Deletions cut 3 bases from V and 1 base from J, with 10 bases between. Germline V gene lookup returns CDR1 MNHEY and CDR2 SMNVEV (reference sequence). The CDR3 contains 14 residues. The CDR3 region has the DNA TGTGCCAGCAGTTTGACAGTTGGTTCCTACGAGCAGTACTTC. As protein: CASSLTVGSYEQYF.

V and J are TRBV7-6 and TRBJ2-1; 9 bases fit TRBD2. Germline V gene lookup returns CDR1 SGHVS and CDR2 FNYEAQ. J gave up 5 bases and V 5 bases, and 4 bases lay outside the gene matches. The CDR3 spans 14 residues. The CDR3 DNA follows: TGTGCCAGCAGCCGACTAGCGGCTAACAATGAGCAGTTCTTC. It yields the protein CASSRLAANNEQFF.

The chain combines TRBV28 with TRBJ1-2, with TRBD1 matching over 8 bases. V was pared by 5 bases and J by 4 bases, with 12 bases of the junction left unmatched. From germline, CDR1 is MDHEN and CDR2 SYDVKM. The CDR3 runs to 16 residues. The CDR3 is CASSLRDRTFGYGYTF. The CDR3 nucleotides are TGTGCCAGCAGTCTCCGGGACAGGACCTTTGGCTATGGCTACACCTTC.

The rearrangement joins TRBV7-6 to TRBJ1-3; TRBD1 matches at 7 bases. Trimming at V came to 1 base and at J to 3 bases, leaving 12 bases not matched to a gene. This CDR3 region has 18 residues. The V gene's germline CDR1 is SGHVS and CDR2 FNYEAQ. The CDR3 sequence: CASSLGDGDSSGGNTIYF. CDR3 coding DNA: TGTGCCAGCAGCTTAGGAGACGGGGACAGTTCAGGTGGAAACACCATATATTTT.

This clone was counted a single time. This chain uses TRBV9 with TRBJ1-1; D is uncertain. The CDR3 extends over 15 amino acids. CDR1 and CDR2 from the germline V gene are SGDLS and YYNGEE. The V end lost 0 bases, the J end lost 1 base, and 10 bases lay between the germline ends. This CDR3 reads CASSVEGNRNTEAFF. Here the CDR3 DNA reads TGTGCCAGCAGCGTAGAAGGCAACCGGAACACTGAAGCTTTCTTT.

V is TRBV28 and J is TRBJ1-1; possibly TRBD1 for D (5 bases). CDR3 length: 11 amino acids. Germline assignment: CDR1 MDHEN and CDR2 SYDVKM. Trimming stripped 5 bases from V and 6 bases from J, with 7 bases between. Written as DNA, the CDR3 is TGTGCCAGCAGTCGGGGGGCTGAAGCTTTCTTT. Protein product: CASSRGAEAFF.

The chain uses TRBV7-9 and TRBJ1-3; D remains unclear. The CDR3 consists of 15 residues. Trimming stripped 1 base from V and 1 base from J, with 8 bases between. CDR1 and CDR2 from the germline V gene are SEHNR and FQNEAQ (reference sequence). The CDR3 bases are TGTGCCAGCAGCTTAGATTATGGGTCTGGAAACACCATATATTTT. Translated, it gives CASSLDYGSGNTIYF.

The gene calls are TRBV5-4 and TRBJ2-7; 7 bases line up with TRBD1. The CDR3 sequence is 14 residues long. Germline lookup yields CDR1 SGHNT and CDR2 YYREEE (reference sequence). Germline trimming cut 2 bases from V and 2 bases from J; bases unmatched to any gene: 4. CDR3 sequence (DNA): TGTGCCAGCAGCTTACAGGGGTCGGCCTACGAGCAGTACTTC. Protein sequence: CASSLQGSAYEQYF.

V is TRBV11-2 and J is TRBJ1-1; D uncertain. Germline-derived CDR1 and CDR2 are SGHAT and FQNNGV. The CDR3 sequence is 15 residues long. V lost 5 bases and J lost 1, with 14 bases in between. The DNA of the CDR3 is TGTGCCAGCAGCGTATCGGGCCGCCCGAACACTGAAGCTTTCTTT. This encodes CASSVSGRPNTEAFF.

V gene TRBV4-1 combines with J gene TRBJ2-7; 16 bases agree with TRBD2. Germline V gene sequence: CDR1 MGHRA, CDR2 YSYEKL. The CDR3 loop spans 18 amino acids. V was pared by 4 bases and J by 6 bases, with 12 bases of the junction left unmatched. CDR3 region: CASSLSPGTSGRGSEQYF. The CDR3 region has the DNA TGCGCCAGCAGCCTCAGTCCCGGGACTAGCGGGAGGGGGTCCGAGCAGTACTTC.

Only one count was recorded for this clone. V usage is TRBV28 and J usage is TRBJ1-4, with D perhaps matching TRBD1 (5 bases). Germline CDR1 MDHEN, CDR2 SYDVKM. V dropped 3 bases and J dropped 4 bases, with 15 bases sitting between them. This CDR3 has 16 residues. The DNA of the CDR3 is TGTGCCAGCAGTTTTGGGGGAAGTCTAATTAATGAAAAACTGTTTTTT. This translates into CASSFGGSLINEKLFF.

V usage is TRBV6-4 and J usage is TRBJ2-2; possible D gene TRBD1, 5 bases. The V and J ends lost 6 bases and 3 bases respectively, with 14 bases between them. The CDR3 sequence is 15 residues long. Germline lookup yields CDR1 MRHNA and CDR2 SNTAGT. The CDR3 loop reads CASREQDDYTGELFF. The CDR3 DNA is TGTGCCAGCAGAGAACAGGACGACTACACCGGGGAGCTGTTTTTT.

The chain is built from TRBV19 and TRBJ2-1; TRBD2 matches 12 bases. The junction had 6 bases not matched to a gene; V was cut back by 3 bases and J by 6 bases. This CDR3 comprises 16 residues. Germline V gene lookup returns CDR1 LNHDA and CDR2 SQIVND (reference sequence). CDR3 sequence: CASSISSGRALNEQFF. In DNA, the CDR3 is TGTGCCAGTAGTATTTCTAGCGGGAGGGCCCTCAATGAGCAGTTCTTC.

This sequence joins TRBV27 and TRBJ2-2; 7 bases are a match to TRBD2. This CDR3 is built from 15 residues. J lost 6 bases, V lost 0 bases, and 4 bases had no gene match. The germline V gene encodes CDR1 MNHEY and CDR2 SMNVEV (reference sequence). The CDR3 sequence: CASSLSGGGPGELFF. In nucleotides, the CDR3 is TGTGCCAGCAGTTTATCTGGGGGGGGTCCCGGGGAGCTGTTTTTT.

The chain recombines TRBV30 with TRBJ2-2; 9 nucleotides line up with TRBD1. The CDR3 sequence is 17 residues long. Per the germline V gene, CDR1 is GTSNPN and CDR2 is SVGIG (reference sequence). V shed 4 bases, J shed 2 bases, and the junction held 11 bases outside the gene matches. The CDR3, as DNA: TGTGCCTGGAATTCGACCCCCACAGGGGGCAACACCGGGGAGCTGTTTTTT. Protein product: CAWNSTPTGGNTGELFF. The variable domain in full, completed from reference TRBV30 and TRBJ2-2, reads SQTIHQWPATLVQPVGSPLSLECTVEGTSNPNLYWYRQAAGRGLQLLFYSVGIGQISSEVPQNLSASRPQDRQFILSSKKLLLSDSGFYLCAWNSTPTGGNTGELFFGEGSRLTVL.

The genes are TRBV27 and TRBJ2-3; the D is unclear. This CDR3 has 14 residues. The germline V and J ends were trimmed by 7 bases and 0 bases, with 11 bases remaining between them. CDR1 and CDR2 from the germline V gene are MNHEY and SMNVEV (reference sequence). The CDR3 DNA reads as TGTGCCAGCACCACAGTTGGTAGCACAGATACGCAGTATTTT. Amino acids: CASTTVGSTDTQYF.

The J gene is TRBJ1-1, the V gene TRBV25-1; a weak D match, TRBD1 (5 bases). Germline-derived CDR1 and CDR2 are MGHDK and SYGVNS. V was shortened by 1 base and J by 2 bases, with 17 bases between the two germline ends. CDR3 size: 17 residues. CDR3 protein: CASSELGGEELNTEAFF. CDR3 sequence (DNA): TGTGCCAGCAGTGAATTGGGGGGAGAGGAACTAAACACTGAAGCTTTCTTT.

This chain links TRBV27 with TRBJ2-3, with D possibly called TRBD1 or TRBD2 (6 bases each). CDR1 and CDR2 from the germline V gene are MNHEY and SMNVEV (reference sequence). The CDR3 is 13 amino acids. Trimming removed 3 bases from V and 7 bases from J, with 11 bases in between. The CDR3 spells CASSLGGMNTQYF. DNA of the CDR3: TGTGCCAGCAGTTTGGGGGGCATGAATACGCAGTATTTT.

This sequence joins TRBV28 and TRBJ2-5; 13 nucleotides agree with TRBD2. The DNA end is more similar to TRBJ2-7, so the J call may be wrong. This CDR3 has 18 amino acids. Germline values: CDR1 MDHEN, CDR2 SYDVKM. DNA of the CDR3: TGTGCCAGCAGTTTGGTGGCAGGGGGGACTAGCGGGAAAAGCGAGCAGTACTTC. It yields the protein CASSLVAGGTSGKSEQYF.

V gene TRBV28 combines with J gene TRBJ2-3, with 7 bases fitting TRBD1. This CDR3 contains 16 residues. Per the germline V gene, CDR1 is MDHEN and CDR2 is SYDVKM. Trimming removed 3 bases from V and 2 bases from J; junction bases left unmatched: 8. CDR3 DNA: TGTGCCAGCAGTTTCATGTACAGGGGCCTCACAGATACGCAGTATTTT. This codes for CASSFMYRGLTDTQYF. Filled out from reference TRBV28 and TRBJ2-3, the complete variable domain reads DVKVTQSSRYLVKRTGEKVFLECVQDMDHENMFWYRQDPGLGLRLIYFSYDVKMKEKGDIPEGYSVSREKKERFSLILESASTNQTSMYLCASSFMYRGLTDTQYFGPGTRLTVL.